This T cell receptor (beta chain) comes out of a study of cytomegalovirus exposure and HLA in healthy donors. Findings and limits, study-wide: A later analysis revealed that TCR association rates differed between HLA loci, peaking at DRB1 and bottoming out at HLA-C.

The PCR was carried out with 60 Vbeta primers and 13 Jbeta primers. Profiling relied on immunoSEQ multiplex PCR, and the TCRdb table lists in-frame clones only, not all of them. Among around 150,000 clones listed, about three quarters were seen once. The CDR3 length is 15 residues. Trimming left V 3 bases short and J 4 bases short, with 16 bases between. CDR1 and CDR2 from the germline V gene are SGHRS and YFSETQ. A remark on this clone: Its antigen is currently unknown. Other DNA sequences in the same sample also yield this CDR3.

The chain combines TRBV5-1 with TRBJ1-2; a weak D match, TRBD1 (6 bases). Sequences were obtained from PBMCs. This clonotype was sampled from a female donor in good health and CMV-seronegative. The CDR3 DNA is TGCGCCAGCAGCTCAACAGGGACCGGAGGCTATGGCTACACCTTC. Protein sequence: CASSSTGTGGYGYTF. The full variable domain, completed using reference TRBV5-1 and TRBJ1-2, is KAGVTQTPRYLIKTRGQQVTLSCSPISGHRSVSWYQQTPGQGLQFLFEYFSETQRNKGNFPGRFSGRQFSNSRSEMNVSTLELGDSALYLCASSSTGTGGYGYTFGSGTRLTVV.